The 16 T cell receptor beta chains in this list originate from one sample, sequenced in a study of CD8+CD57+ T cells in acquired aplastic anemia. It was patients with CD8+CD57+ cell expansion by flow cytometry who were chosen for sequencing. CDR3 and TCR beta VDJ profiling relied on a genomic DNA template. Each CDR3 protein gets one entry after TCRdb re-called the reads with MiXCR. This sample has about 150,000 distinct CDR3 sequences, with over 50% found just once. The sequenced sample was sorted CD4+, CD8+, or CD8+CD57+ T cells (not recorded which) from PBMCs. These receptors all stem from a human donor with aplastic anemia.

This clonotype was counted between two and nine times. The chain employs TRBV19 and TRBJ2-3; D may be TRBD1 or TRBD2 (6 bases each). Trimming shortened V by 3 bases and J by 1 base, and 11 bases separated the two germline ends. The CDR3 is made up of 15 amino acids. Per the germline V gene, CDR1 is LNHDA and CDR2 is SQIVND (reference sequence). The CDR3 nucleotides are TGTGCCAGTAGTATTGGGGGCGGGGGCACAGATACGCAGTATTTT. It translates to CASSIGGGGTDTQYF.

The sample holds many counts of this clonotype. The chain employs TRBV27 and TRBJ2-7, with D uncertain. CDR3 length: 14 residues. The germline V gene has CDR1 MNHEY and CDR2 SMNVEV (reference sequence). The V gene lost 4 bases and the J gene lost 0 bases, with 10 bases spanning the gap. CDR3 nucleotide sequence: TGTGCCAGCAGTTCCCCGACTTTCTCCTACGAGCAGTACTTC. Translating gives CASSSPTFSYEQYF.

The genes are TRBV19 and TRBJ1-5; tentative D call: TRBD1 (6 bases). The length of the CDR3 is 15 residues. Germline CDR1 LNHDA, CDR2 SQIVND (reference sequence). The V and J ends lost 6 bases and 0 bases respectively, with 12 bases between them. The CDR3 sequence: CASRQGIYSNQPQHF. Here the CDR3 DNA reads TGTGCCAGTAGACAGGGAATATATAGCAATCAGCCCCAGCATTTT.

V usage is TRBV9 and J usage is TRBJ1-1; the D gene is possibly TRBD1 (5 bases). The germline V and J ends were trimmed by 4 bases and 1 base, with 11 bases remaining between them. The V gene's germline CDR1 is SGDLS and CDR2 YYNGEE. The CDR3 sequence is 14 residues long. In DNA, the CDR3 is TGTGCCAGCAGCCCCGCGACAGCGAACACTGAAGCTTTCTTT. This gives the protein CASSPATANTEAFF.

This clonotype occurred once. This chain links TRBV27 with TRBJ2-5, with D perhaps being TRBD1 or TRBD2 (5 bases each). CDR3 length: 15 amino acids. Per germline, CDR1 MNHEY and CDR2 SMNVEV (reference sequence). V lost 3 bases to trimming and J lost 2 bases, with 13 bases between them. The DNA for the CDR3 is TGTGCCAGCAGTTTGTACCGGGACCATCAAGAGACCCAGTACTTC. This codes for CASSLYRDHQETQYF.

This clonotype was recorded many times. V gene TRBV12-3 or TRBV12-4 combines with J gene TRBJ2-2; 14 bases are a match to TRBD2. Germline trimming cut 6 bases from V and 7 bases from J; bases unmatched to any gene: 7. The CDR3 length is 16 residues. Here the CDR3 reads CASSRLAGGRFGELFF. In DNA, the CDR3 is TGTGCCAGCAGCAGACTAGCGGGGGGGCGCTTCGGGGAGCTGTTTTTT.

The chain combines TRBV25-1 with TRBJ2-3, with 10 bases fitting TRBD2. The germline gives CDR1 MGHDK, CDR2 SYGVNS. Trimming removed 6 bases from V and 10 bases from J; junction bases left unmatched: 13. This CDR3 contains 15 residues. For the CDR3, the DNA is TGTGCCAGCAGCGGGTCCGCTAGCGGGAGTGGGGCGCAGTATTTT. This gives the protein CASSGSASGSGAQYF. Looking up the rest from reference TRBV25-1 and TRBJ2-3 gives the full variable domain: EADIYQTPRYLVIGTGKKITLECSQTMGHDKMYWYQQDPGMELHLIHYSYGVNSTEKGDLSSESTVSRIRTEHFPLTLESARPSHTSQYLCASSGSASGSGAQYFGPGTRLTVL.

This clonotype was detected many times. This chain uses TRBV5-6 with TRBJ2-5; D not resolved. Between the trimmed V and J ends, which lost 0 bases and 7 bases, there was a span of 7 bases. CDR1 is SGHDT and CDR2 is YYEEEE in the germline V gene. CDR3 length: 12 residues. The CDR3 protein is CASSLGKRTQYF. CDR3 coding DNA: TGTGCCAGCAGCTTGGGAAAGAGGACCCAGTACTTC.

The rearrangement joins TRBV19 to TRBJ1-4; no definite D call. Germline V gives CDR1 LNHDA, CDR2 SQIVND (reference sequence). The length of the CDR3 is 12 residues. Trimming took 1 base from V and 15 from J, leaving 12 bases between them. CDR3 region: CASSIGRRVLFF. The CDR3 DNA reads TGTGCCAGTAGTATAGGTCGCCGGGTCTTGTTTTTT.

In its sample, this clonotype was seen many times. This rearrangement joins TRBV20-1 to TRBJ2-7; the D is unclear. V was cut by 0 bases and J by 3 bases, with 12 bases left in between. Germline assignment: CDR1 DFQATT and CDR2 SNEGSKA (reference sequence). The CDR3 spans 14 residues. CDR3 in amino acids: CSARDLLGGYEQYF. For the CDR3, the DNA is TGCAGTGCTAGAGATCTCCTAGGTGGCTACGAGCAGTACTTC.

This chain connects TRBV2 to TRBJ1-1; D gene unclear. The germline V gene has CDR1 SNHLY and CDR2 FYNNEI. V was trimmed by 1 base and J by 1 base, leaving 7 bases between them. This CDR3 contains 14 residues. The CDR3 here is CASSEGWGNTEAFF. The CDR3 nucleotides read TGTGCCAGCAGTGAAGGATGGGGGAACACTGAAGCTTTCTTT.

This chain joins TRBV4-3 and TRBJ2-7; 7 bases align to TRBD2. The CDR3 is 14 amino acids. Germline CDR1 and CDR2: LGHNA and YSLEER. V lost 3 bases, J lost 6 bases, and 8 bases stayed unmatched. DNA of the CDR3: TGCGCCAGCAGCCAGGGGGGGTCTAGCGTCGAGCAGTACTTC. Protein: CASSQGGSSVEQYF.

The table lists this clonotype with many counts. V gene TRBV19 combines with J gene TRBJ1-2; 8 bases align to TRBD1. The CDR3 has 17 residues. The V segment lost 2 bases and the J segment 2 bases; nucleotides outside the gene matches: 10. CDR1 is LNHDA, CDR2 SQIVND, per germline (reference sequence). CDR3 coding DNA: TGTGCCAGTAGTATAAAAGTTCGGACAGGGTTGAACTATGGCTACACCTTC. Translation: CASSIKVRTGLNYGYTF.

There are many counts of this clonotype. This chain links TRBV5-1 with TRBJ1-6; perhaps TRBD1 as D (6 bases). Trimming took 0 bases from V and 7 from J, leaving 20 bases between them. This CDR3 has 18 residues. Germline V gives CDR1 SGHRS, CDR2 YFSETQ. The CDR3 DNA reads TGCGCCAGCAGCTTGGACGGTTCCCACAGGGTGGGCAATTCACCCCTCCACTTT. It codes for CASSLDGSHRVGNSPLHF.

The rearrangement joins TRBV12-3 or TRBV12-4 to TRBJ2-7; the match to TRBD1 covers 10 bases. The CDR3 is 15 amino acids. With 6 bases clipped from V and 3 bases from J, the junction kept 8 bases outside the gene matches. In DNA, the CDR3 is TGTGCCAGCAGCCACCTTGGGACAGGGGTCTACGAGCAGTACTTC. This sequence encodes CASSHLGTGVYEQYF.

The chain uses TRBV25-1 and TRBJ2-7; 10 positions match TRBD1. The germline CDR1 and CDR2 sequences are MGHDK and SYGVNS. V gave up 6 bases and J gave up 4 bases; unmatched junction bases: 6. This CDR3 has 14 residues. The CDR3 loop reads CASSRSGQGYEQYF. CDR3 coding DNA: TGTGCCAGCAGCCGATCGGGACAGGGGTACGAGCAGTACTTC.